This passage covers 24 T cell receptor beta chains from one sample sequenced in a study of blood T cells in healthy people across ages. Primed by a sample-barcoded 5' primer and a J-beta primer mix, a second PCR proceeded for roughly 6 to 12 cycles. TCRdb re-derived calls from the 5' RACE reads in MiXCR, one entry per CDR3 protein. The top ten hold over 6.5% of the sample, which has about 1.4 million distinct CDR3 sequences, around 59% seen once. The sequencing sample was made of blood. The receptors derive from a man between 18 and 29 years old in good health.

This clonotype was observed a handful of times. This rearrangement joins TRBV5-1 to TRBJ2-1; D might be TRBD1 (6 bases). The germline V gene has CDR1 SGHRS and CDR2 YFSETQ. V lost 4 bases and J 9 bases, leaving 20 bases between the germline ends. The length of the CDR3 is 15 residues. DNA of the CDR3: TGCGCCAGCAGCGGGATACAGGGTCAGGGGAGTGAGCAGTTCTTC. Its translation: CASSGIQGQGSEQFF.

This clonotype was detected only a few times. This chain joins TRBV29-1 and TRBJ2-7, with a weak D call TRBD1 (5 bases). This CDR3 region has 14 residues. Germline V gene sequence: CDR1 SQVTM, CDR2 ANQGSEA. Between the trimmed V and J ends, which lost 3 bases and 2 bases, there was a span of 14 bases. The CDR3 bases are TGCAGCGTTGATGGGGCAGGGTTCCCCTACGAGCAGTACTTC. It yields the protein CSVDGAGFPYEQYF.

This clonotype was picked up one time. V usage is TRBV5-5 and J usage is TRBJ2-3, with D possibly matching TRBD1 (5 bases). Germline assignment: CDR1 SGHKS and CDR2 YYEKEE (reference sequence). CDR3 length equals 15 residues. Trimming took 2 bases from V and 3 from J, leaving 13 bases between them. The CDR3 DNA reads as TGTGCCAGCAGCTTAGACAGCCGGGCGACAGATACGCAGTATTTT. As protein: CASSLDSRATDTQYF. Combining the CDR3 with reference TRBV5-5 and TRBJ2-3 gives the whole variable domain DAGVTQSPTHLIKTRGQQVTLRCSPISGHKSVSWYQQVLGQGPQFIFQYYEKEERGRGNFPDRFSARQFPNYSSELNVNALLLGDSALYLCASSLDSRATDTQYFGPGTRLTVL.

The chain links TRBV7-9 to TRBJ1-2; D not certain. Trimming took off 0 bases at V and 5 bases at J, with 16 bases between the two ends. Germline V gene sequence: CDR1 SEHNR, CDR2 FQNEAQ (reference sequence). CDR3 size: 16 residues. CDR3 in amino acids: CASSLAPVVDFYGYTF. CDR3 coding DNA: TGTGCCAGCAGCTTAGCCCCCGTGGTTGATTTTTATGGCTACACCTTC.

In its sample, this clonotype was seen once. The CDR3 DNA sequence: TGTGCCAGCAGCGTAGTCCCGGACACTTATGGCTACACCTTC. Encoded protein: CASSVVPDTYGYTF. V gene TRBV9 combines with J gene TRBJ1-2; D is perhaps TRBD1 (5 bases). This CDR3 contains 14 residues. V was cut by 0 bases and J by 5 bases, with 11 bases left in between. Germline loops: CDR1 SGDLS, CDR2 YYNGEE.

The chain combines TRBV12-3 or TRBV12-4 with TRBJ1-5, with 7 nucleotides matching TRBD1. The CDR3 consists of 19 residues. After removal of 5 bases from V and 5 bases from J, the junction contained 21 bases not matched to a gene. CDR3 coding DNA: TGTGCCAGCAGTACAACAGGGGTCTACGTAATTAGCATCGATCAGCCCCAGCATTTT. Amino acids: CASSTTGVYVISIDQPQHF.

The chain uses TRBV4-2 and TRBJ2-4; no clear D. The J call is doubtful: the DNA matches TRBJ2-7 better. CDR3 length: 14 residues. Germline values: CDR1 LGHNA, CDR2 YNFKEQ. This chain's CDR3 is CASSQTQATYEQYF. DNA for the CDR3: TGTGCCAGCAGCCAGACGCAGGCAACCTACGAGCAGTACTTC.

This chain uses TRBV12-3 or TRBV12-4 with TRBJ2-2; D not certain. The V gene lost 6 bases and the J gene lost 0 bases, with 11 bases spanning the gap. The CDR3 sequence is 15 residues long. For the CDR3, the DNA is TGTGCCAGCAGCAGTCAGTTCGCGAACACCGGGGAGCTGTTTTTT. Protein product: CASSSQFANTGELFF.

The chain uses TRBV20-1 and TRBJ2-1; perhaps TRBD2 as D (5 bases). Trimming left V 2 bases short and J 3 bases short, with 8 bases between. The length of the CDR3 is 13 residues. In germline, CDR1 is DFQATT, CDR2 SNEGSKA (reference sequence). CDR3 bases: TGCAGTGCTAGACTGGCGGGCTACAATGAGCAGTTCTTC. This translates into CSARLAGYNEQFF.

The gene calls are TRBV4-2 and TRBJ1-4, with 12 positions matching TRBD1. CDR3 length: 17 residues. The junction had 6 bases not matched to a gene; V was cut back by 1 base and J by 6 bases. Germline CDR1 reads LGHNA; CDR2 reads YNFKEQ. CDR3 coding DNA: TGTGCCAGCAGCCAAGCAGGGACAGGGGGCAAGTATGAAAAACTGTTTTTT. Its protein is CASSQAGTGGKYEKLFF.

This clonotype came up a few times. The chain links TRBV4-1 to TRBJ1-1; 8 bases match TRBD1. The V gene's germline CDR1 is MGHRA and CDR2 YSYEKL. The CDR3 spans 16 residues. V gave up 0 bases and J gave up 0 bases; unmatched junction bases: 3. The CDR3 coding sequence is TGCGCCAGCAGCCAAGACCCAGGGGGCCTGAACACTGAAGCTTTCTTT. It is translated as CASSQDPGGLNTEAFF.

This clonotype occurred a few times. The chain combines TRBV29-1 with TRBJ2-5; TRBD2 matches at 12 bases. V gave up 0 bases and J gave up 5 bases; unmatched junction bases: 7. The CDR3 sequence is 16 residues long. The germline gives CDR1 SQVTM, CDR2 ANQGSEA. CDR3 loop: CSVEDPTSGRTETQYF. The CDR3 DNA sequence: TGCAGCGTTGAAGACCCCACTAGCGGGAGGACGGAGACCCAGTACTTC.

This clonotype was detected once. The chain recombines TRBV2 with TRBJ2-3; 8 nucleotides line up with TRBD2. The CDR3 is made up of 15 amino acids. The V and J ends lost 1 base and 5 bases, in that order; junction bases with no gene match: 5. Germline assignment: CDR1 SNHLY and CDR2 FYNNEI. CDR3 sequence reads: CASSEGTSRQDTQYF. CDR3 bases: TGTGCCAGCAGTGAAGGGACTAGCAGACAAGATACGCAGTATTTT. The full variable domain, rest sourced from reference TRBV2 and TRBJ2-3, is EPEVTQTPSHQVTQMGQEVILRCVPISNHLYFYWYRQILGQKVEFLVSFYNNEISEKSEIFDDQFSVERPDGSNFTLKIRSTKLEDSAMYFCASSEGTSRQDTQYFGPGTRLTVL.

Turning to this clonotype: The junction differs from germline at one of its ends, possibly a read error. V is TRBV20-1 and J is TRBJ2-7; no clear D gene. Germline V gives CDR1 DFQATT, CDR2 SNEGSKA (reference sequence). CDR3 length equals 9 residues. Here the CDR3 DNA reads TGCAGTGCTGAGTACGAGCGGTACTTC. It codes for CSAEYERYF.

The chain recombines TRBV10-2 with TRBJ2-4; TRBD1 matches 8 bases. The end of the DNA is better explained by TRBJ2-7, so the J call may be wrong. Germline V gene data show CDR1 as WSHSY and CDR2 as SAAADI. The CDR3 consists of 16 residues. The CDR3 protein is CASSGIRQGAIYEQYF. Here the CDR3 DNA reads TGCGCCAGCAGCGGAATAAGGCAGGGGGCGATCTACGAGCAGTACTTC.

This clonotype was observed a single time. The chain links TRBV7-2 to TRBJ2-1; D is uncertain. The V gene lost 3 bases and the J gene lost 8 bases, with 5 bases spanning the gap. CDR1 SGHTA and CDR2 FQGNSA come from the germline V gene. The CDR3 contains 11 residues. CDR3 in amino acids: CASSFRHEQFF. The CDR3 DNA sequence: TGTGCCAGCAGCTTCCGTCATGAGCAGTTCTTC.

This clonotype was recorded once. The chain has TRBV20-1 and TRBJ2-5, with D possibly being TRBD1 (5 bases). The end of the DNA aligns better with TRBJ2-7, so the J call may be wrong. The CDR3 runs 11 residues. In germline, CDR1 is DFQATT, CDR2 SNEGSKA (reference sequence). CDR3 protein: CSAHDSYEQYF. DNA of the CDR3: TGCAGTGCGCACGACAGTTACGAGCAGTACTTC.

The chain employs TRBV7-6 and TRBJ2-1, with TRBD2 matching 9 bases. The CDR3 runs to 18 residues. V lost 2 bases, J lost 6 bases, and 14 bases stayed unmatched. Germline lookup yields CDR1 SGHVS and CDR2 FNYEAQ. This CDR3 reads CASSLLPSLAGPGNEQFF. The CDR3 DNA reads TGTGCCAGCAGCTTACTTCCATCCCTAGCGGGGCCCGGCAATGAGCAGTTCTTC. Combining the CDR3 with reference TRBV7-6 and TRBJ2-1 gives the whole variable domain GAGVSQSPRYKVTKRGQDVALRCDPISGHVSLYWYRQALGQGPEFLTYFNYEAQQDKSGLPNDRFSAERPEGSISTLTIQRTEQRDSAMYRCASSLLPSLAGPGNEQFFGPGTRLTVL.

The chain couples TRBV10-3 to TRBJ2-6, with a weak D call TRBD2 (6 bases). Per the germline V gene, CDR1 is ENHRY and CDR2 is SYGVKD. The CDR3 consists of 18 residues. Trimming left V 3 bases short and J 0 bases short, with 15 bases between. This CDR3 is CAISDTGTPSSGANVLTF. The CDR3 DNA follows: TGTGCCATCAGTGACACCGGGACTCCAAGCTCTGGGGCCAACGTCCTGACTTTC.

The CDR3 sequence is CASSQEPSGVRLYGYTF. In DNA, the CDR3 is TGTGCCAGCAGCCAAGAACCATCAGGGGTTCGGCTCTATGGCTACACCTTC. V usage is TRBV3-1 and J usage is TRBJ1-2; TRBD1 might be the D (6 bases). The CDR3 is made up of 17 amino acids. Germline V CDR1 and CDR2: LGHDT, YNNKEL (reference sequence). V lost 0 bases and J 4 bases, leaving 18 bases between the germline ends.

The table lists this clonotype with a count of one. The V gene is TRBV29-1, the J gene TRBJ2-1; D is unresolved. The DNA end favors TRBJ2-7, so the J call may be wrong. From germline, CDR1 is SQVTM and CDR2 ANQGSEA. CDR3 length: 14 residues. CDR3: CSVERPSSYNEQYF. In DNA, the CDR3 is TGCAGCGTTGAGAGGCCGAGCTCCTACAATGAGCAGTACTTC.

The chain uses TRBV4-2 and TRBJ2-1; TRBD1 might be the D (6 bases). Germline V gene lookup returns CDR1 LGHNA and CDR2 YNFKEQ. This CDR3 has 13 amino acids. The V gene lost 4 bases and the J gene lost 6 bases, with 10 bases spanning the gap. CDR3 coding DNA: TGTGCCAGCAGCCCGGGACAAATCAATGAGCAGTTCTTC. It yields the protein CASSPGQINEQFF.

V usage is TRBV12-3 or TRBV12-4 and J usage is TRBJ1-1; D gene ambiguous. V lost 3 bases and J 4 bases, leaving 9 bases between the germline ends. CDR3 length equals 13 residues. This CDR3 is CASSFGDPTEAFF. In DNA form, the CDR3 reads TGTGCCAGCAGTTTTGGGGATCCCACTGAAGCTTTCTTT.

This clonotype was seen a few times. This chain joins TRBV2 and TRBJ2-5; D is uncertain. V was clipped by 4 bases and J by 2 bases, with 8 bases between them. Germline lookup yields CDR1 SNHLY and CDR2 FYNNEI. CDR3 length equals 13 residues. CDR3 amino acids: CASSAGPQETQYF. The CDR3 nucleotides are TGTGCCAGCAGTGCCGGACCGCAAGAGACCCAGTACTTC.